What follows are 8 T cell receptor beta chains derived from one specimen sequenced in a study of blood T cell repertoires in COVID-19. TCRdb keeps only in-frame clones here, not all; method: immunoSEQ multiplex PCR. This table holds approximately 170,000 clones, around 83% found once. Sequences were obtained from PBMCs or T cells enriched from blood (not recorded which). These receptors were collected from a woman aged 45-60 years in a cohort exposed to, infected with or recovered from COVID-19 (not recorded which).

This sequence joins TRBV7-2 and TRBJ2-3; D perhaps matches TRBD1 (5 bases). CDR1 is SGHTA and CDR2 is FQGNSA in the germline V gene. With 3 bases removed from V and 6 bases from J, the gap between germline ends came to 13 bases. This CDR3 comprises 14 residues. The CDR3 loop is CASSFQASGDTQYF. The CDR3, as DNA: TGTGCCAGCAGCTTTCAGGCCTCAGGGGATACGCAGTATTTT.

This clone showed up just once. The V call is TRBV24-1, the J call TRBJ1-5; 7 bases agree with TRBD1. The CDR3 totals 15 residues. Germline CDR1 and CDR2: KGHDR and SFDVKD. Trimming took 4 bases from V and 2 from J; bases not matched to a gene: 4. The CDR3: CATSDSRGGNQPQHF. For the CDR3, the DNA is TGTGCCACCAGTGACTCCAGGGGGGGCAATCAGCCCCAGCATTTT.

The chain has TRBV5-1 and TRBJ2-3; D unresolved. This CDR3 spans 11 amino acids. Per germline, CDR1 SGHRS and CDR2 YFSETQ. The V and J ends lost 3 bases and 9 bases respectively, with 8 bases between them. The CDR3 coding sequence is TGCGCCAGCAGCTCCAGCGACACGCAGTATTTT. Protein sequence: CASSSSDTQYF.

The chain has TRBV6-5 and TRBJ1-5; TRBD1 aligns across 7 bases. Losses at the gene ends were 6 bases for V and 2 bases for J; bases not matched to a gene: 7. This CDR3 contains 15 residues. Germline CDR1 is MNHEY and CDR2 is SVGAGI. The DNA of the CDR3 is TGTGCCAGCAGGGGGGAACAGGGGCGCAATCAGCCCCAGCATTTT. This sequence encodes CASRGEQGRNQPQHF.

The chain joins TRBV5-1 to TRBJ2-1; 14 positions match TRBD2. V lost 3 bases to trimming and J lost 4 bases; unmatched junction nucleotides: 9. The germline V gene has CDR1 SGHRS and CDR2 YFSETQ. The CDR3 covers 18 residues. CDR3 nucleotide sequence: TGCGCCAGCAGCTGGATCCCGGGACTAGCGGGAGCATACAATGAGCAGTTCTTC. Translated: CASSWIPGLAGAYNEQFF.

In its sample, this clone was seen once. This chain connects TRBV5-1 to TRBJ1-4, with D possibly TRBD1 on 5 matching bases. Germline-derived CDR1 and CDR2 are SGHRS and YFSETQ. V was trimmed by 0 bases and J by 8 bases, leaving 17 bases between them. The CDR3 is 16 amino acids. CDR3 DNA sequence: TGCGCCAGCAGCTTGGAACCCGAACGACAGAGAGAAAAACTGTTTTTT. This encodes CASSLEPERQREKLFF.

This rearrangement joins TRBV4-1 to TRBJ2-3, with 8 positions matching TRBD2. The V gene's germline CDR1 is MGHRA and CDR2 YSYEKL. The CDR3 has 15 amino acids. The trim removed 2 bases at V and 2 bases at J, leaving 3 bases unmatched. CDR3: CASSQIAGLTDTQYF. The CDR3 DNA sequence: TGCGCCAGCAGCCAAATAGCGGGGCTCACAGATACGCAGTATTTT.

V is TRBV12-3 or TRBV12-4 and J is TRBJ1-5, with D perhaps matching TRBD1 (5 bases). V was trimmed by 7 bases and J by 4 bases, leaving 11 bases between them. This CDR3 is 13 amino acids long. CDR3 nucleotides: TGTGCCAGCACCTTGACAGAAAATCAGCCCCAGCATTTT. It is translated as CASTLTENQPQHF.